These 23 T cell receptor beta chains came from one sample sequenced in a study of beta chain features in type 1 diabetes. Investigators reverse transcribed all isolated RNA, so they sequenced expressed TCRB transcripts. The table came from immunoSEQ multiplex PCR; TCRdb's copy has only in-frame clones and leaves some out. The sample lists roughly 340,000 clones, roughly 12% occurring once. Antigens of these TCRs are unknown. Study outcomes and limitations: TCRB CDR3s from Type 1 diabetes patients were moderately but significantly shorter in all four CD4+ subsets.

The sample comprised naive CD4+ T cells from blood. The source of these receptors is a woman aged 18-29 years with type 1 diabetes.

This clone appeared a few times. DNA for the CDR3: TGTGCCAGCCTTACGCGGGACAGAACCTACGAGCAGTACTTC. As protein: CASLTRDRTYEQYF. V and J are TRBV28 and TRBJ2-7, with D tentatively TRBD1 (7 bases). The CDR3 loop spans 14 amino acids. The V gene lost 8 bases and the J gene lost 2 bases, with 16 bases spanning the gap. Germline CDR1 is MDHEN and CDR2 is SYDVKM.

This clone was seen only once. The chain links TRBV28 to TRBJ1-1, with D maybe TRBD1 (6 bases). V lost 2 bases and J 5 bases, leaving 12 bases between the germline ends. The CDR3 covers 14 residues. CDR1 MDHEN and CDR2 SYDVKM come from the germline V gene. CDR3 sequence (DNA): TGTGCCAGCAGTTTAGGGGGCGGCGGGACTGAAGCTTTCTTT. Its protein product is CASSLGGGGTEAFF.

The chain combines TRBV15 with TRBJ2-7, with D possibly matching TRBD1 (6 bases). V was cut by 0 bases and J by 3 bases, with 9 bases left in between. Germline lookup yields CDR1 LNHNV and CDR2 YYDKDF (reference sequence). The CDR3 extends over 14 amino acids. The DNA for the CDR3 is TGTGCCACCAGCAGAGAGCAGGGGTTCTACGAGCAGTACTTC. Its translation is CATSREQGFYEQYF.

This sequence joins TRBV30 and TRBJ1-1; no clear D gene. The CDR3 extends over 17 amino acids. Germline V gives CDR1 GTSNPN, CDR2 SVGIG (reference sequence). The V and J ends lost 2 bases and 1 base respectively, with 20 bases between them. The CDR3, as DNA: TGTGCCTGGAGTCCCCTCGACCTAGGCCAAGGGAACACTGAAGCTTTCTTT. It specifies CAWSPLDLGQGNTEAFF.

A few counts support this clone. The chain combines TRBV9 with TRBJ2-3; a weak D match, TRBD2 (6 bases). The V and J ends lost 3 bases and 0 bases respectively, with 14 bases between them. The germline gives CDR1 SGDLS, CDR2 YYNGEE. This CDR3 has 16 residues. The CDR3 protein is CASSGRDPYSTDTQYF. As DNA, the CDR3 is TGTGCCAGCAGCGGGAGGGATCCCTATAGCACAGATACGCAGTATTTT.

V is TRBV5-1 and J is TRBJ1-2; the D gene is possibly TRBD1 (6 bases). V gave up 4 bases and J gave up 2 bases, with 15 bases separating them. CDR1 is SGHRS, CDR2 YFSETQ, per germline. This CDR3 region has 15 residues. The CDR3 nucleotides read TGCGCCAGCAGCATTACAGGGAAGGGGAACTATGGCTACACCTTC. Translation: CASSITGKGNYGYTF. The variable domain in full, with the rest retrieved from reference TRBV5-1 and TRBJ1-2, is KAGVTQTPRYLIKTRGQQVTLSCSPISGHRSVSWYQQTPGQGLQFLFEYFSETQRNKGNFPGRFSGRQFSNSRSEMNVSTLELGDSALYLCASSITGKGNYGYTFGSGTRLTVV.

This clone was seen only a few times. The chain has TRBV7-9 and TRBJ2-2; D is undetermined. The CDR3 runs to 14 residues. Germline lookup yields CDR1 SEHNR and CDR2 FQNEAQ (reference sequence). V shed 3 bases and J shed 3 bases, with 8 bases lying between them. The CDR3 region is CASSFARYTGELFF. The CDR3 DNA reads TGTGCCAGCAGCTTCGCCAGATACACCGGGGAGCTGTTTTTT.

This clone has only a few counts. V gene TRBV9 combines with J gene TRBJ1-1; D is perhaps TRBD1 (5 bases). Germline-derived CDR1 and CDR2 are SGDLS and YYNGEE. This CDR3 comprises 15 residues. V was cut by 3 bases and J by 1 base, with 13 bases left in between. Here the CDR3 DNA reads TGTGCCAGCAGCGCCACAGGATTTGGGAACACTGAAGCTTTCTTT. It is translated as CASSATGFGNTEAFF.

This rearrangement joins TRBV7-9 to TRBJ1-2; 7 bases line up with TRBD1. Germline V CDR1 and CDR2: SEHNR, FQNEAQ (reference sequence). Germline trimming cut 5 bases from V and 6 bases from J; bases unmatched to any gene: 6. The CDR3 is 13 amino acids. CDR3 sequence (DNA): TGTGCCAGCAGCGCAACAGGGGTTAATGGCTACACCTTC. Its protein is CASSATGVNGYTF.

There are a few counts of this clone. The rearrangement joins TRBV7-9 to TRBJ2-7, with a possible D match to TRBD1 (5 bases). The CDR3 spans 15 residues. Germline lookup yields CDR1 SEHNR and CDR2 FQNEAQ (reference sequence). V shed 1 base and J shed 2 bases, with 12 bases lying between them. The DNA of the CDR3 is TGTGCCAGCAGCTTAGGGGGCCTTGCCCCCTACGAGCAGTACTTC. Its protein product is CASSLGGLAPYEQYF.

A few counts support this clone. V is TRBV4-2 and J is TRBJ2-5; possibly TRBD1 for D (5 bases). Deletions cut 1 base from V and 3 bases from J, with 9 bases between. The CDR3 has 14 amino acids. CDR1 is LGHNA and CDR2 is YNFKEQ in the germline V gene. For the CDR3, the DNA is TGTGCCAGCAGCCAAGTCGCAGGGAAAGAGACCCAGTACTTC. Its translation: CASSQVAGKETQYF.

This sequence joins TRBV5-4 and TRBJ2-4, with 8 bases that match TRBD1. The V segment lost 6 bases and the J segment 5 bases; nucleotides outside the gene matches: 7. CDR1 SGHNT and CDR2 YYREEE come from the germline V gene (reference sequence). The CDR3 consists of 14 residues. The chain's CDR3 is CASTTQDRENIQYF. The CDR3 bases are TGTGCCAGCACGACTCAGGACAGGGAAAACATTCAGTACTTC.

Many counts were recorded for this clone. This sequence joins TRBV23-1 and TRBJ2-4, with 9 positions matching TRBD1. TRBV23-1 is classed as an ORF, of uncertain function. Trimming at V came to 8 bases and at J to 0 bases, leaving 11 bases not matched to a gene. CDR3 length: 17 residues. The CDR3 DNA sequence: TGCGCCAGCTCTCGGTGGGACAGGGAAGTAGCCAAAAACATTCAGTACTTC. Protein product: CASSRWDREVAKNIQYF.

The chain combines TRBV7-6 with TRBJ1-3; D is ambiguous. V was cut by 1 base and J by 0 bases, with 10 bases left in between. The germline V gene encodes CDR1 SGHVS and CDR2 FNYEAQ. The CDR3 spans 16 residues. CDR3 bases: TGTGCCAGCAGCTTAGAGCGTCCTAGCTCTGGAAACACCATATATTTT. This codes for CASSLERPSSGNTIYF. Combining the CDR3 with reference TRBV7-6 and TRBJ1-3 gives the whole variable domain GAGVSQSPRYKVTKRGQDVALRCDPISGHVSLYWYRQALGQGPEFLTYFNYEAQQDKSGLPNDRFSAERPEGSISTLTIQRTEQRDSAMYRCASSLERPSSGNTIYFGEGSWLTVV.

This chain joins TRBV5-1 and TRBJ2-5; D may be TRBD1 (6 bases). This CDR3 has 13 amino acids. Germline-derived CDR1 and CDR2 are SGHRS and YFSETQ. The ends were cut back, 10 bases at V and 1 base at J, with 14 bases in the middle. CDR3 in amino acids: CASQQGFQETQYF. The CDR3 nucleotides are TGCGCCTCTCAACAGGGATTCCAAGAGACCCAGTACTTC. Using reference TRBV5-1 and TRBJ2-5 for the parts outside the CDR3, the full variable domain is KAGVTQTPRYLIKTRGQQVTLSCSPISGHRSVSWYQQTPGQGLQFLFEYFSETQRNKGNFPGRFSGRQFSNSRSEMNVSTLELGDSALYLCASQQGFQETQYFGPGTRLLVL.

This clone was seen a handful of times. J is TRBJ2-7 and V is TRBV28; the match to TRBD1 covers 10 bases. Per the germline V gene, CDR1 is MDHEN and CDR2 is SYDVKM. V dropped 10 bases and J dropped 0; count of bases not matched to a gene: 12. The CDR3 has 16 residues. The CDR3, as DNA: TGTGCCACCCGGAACCTGGGACAGGGGACCTCCTACGAGCAGTACTTC. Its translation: CATRNLGQGTSYEQYF.

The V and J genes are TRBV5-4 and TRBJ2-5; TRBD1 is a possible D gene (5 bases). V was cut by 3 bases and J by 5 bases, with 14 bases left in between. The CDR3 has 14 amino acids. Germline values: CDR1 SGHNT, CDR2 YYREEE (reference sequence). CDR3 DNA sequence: TGTGCCAGCAGCTCACGACGGCAGGGTGAGACCCAGTACTTC. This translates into CASSSRRQGETQYF.

CDR3 DNA: TGTGCCAGCAGTGAATCAGGGGCCGTGAACACTGAAGCTTTCTTT. It specifies CASSESGAVNTEAFF. The chain is built from TRBV2 and TRBJ1-1; D perhaps matches TRBD1 (6 bases). Germline CDR1 and CDR2: SNHLY and FYNNEI. The V gene lost 2 bases and the J gene lost 0 bases, with 10 bases spanning the gap. The CDR3 extends over 15 amino acids.

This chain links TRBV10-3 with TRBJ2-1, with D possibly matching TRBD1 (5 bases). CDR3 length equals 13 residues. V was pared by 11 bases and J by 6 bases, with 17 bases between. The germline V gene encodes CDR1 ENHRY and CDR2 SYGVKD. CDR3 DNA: TGTGCCTCGCTACCGAATCAGGGCAATGAGCAGTTCTTC. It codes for CASLPNQGNEQFF.

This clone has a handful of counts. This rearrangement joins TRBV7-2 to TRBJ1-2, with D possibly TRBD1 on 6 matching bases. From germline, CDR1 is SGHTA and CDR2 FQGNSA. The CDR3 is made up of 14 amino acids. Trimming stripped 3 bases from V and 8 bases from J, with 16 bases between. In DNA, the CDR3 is TGTGCCAGCAGCTTCATGGGGGGGACATGGGGCTACACCTTC. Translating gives CASSFMGGTWGYTF.

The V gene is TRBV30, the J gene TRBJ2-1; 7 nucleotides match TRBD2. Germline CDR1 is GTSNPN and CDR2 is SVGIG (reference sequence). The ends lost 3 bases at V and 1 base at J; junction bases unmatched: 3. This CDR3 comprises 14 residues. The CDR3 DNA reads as TGTGCCTGGAGGGAAGCGGGGTCCTACAATGAGCAGTTCTTC. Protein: CAWREAGSYNEQFF.

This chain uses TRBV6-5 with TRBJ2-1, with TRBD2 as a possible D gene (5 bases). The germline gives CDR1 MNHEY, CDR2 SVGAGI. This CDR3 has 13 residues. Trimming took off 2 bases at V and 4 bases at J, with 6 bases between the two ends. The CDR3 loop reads CASSYTRYNEQFF. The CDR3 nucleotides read TGTGCCAGCAGTTACACTAGATACAATGAGCAGTTCTTC.

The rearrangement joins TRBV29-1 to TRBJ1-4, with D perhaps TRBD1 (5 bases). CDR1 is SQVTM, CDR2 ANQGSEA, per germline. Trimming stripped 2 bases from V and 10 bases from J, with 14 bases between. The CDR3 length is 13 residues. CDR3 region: CSVEQWGGGKLFF. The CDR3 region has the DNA TGCAGCGTTGAACAGTGGGGCGGCGGAAAACTGTTTTTT.